The present T cell receptor (beta chain) was sequenced within a study of cytomegalovirus exposure and HLA in healthy donors. Overall study: It was reported in a later analysis that the 90 to 150 validation repertoires used the same platform as the approximately 620 first-cohort repertoires. Study findings and constraints: The authors listed 164 TCR beta chains as cytomegalovirus-associated. Published work reported that the classifier diagnosed cytomegalovirus status with high specificity and sensitivity.

V gave up 11 bases and J gave up 4 bases, with 18 bases separating them. Germline V CDR1 and CDR2: MNHNS, SASEGT. The CDR3 is made up of 13 amino acids. Using immunoSEQ multiplex PCR, the repertoire was profiled, and TCRdb retains in-frame clones only, with some absent. The table includes 150,000 to 200,000 clones, around 84% detected once. About this clone: Its target is not known.

The donors were members of the validation cohort, which comprised around 110 subjects and was separate from the first cohort of more than 500 subjects. The V and J genes are TRBV6-1 and TRBJ2-7; possibly TRBD2 for D (6 bases). The receptor was isolated from a man aged 18 to 29 in good health and CMV-seropositive. Sample: PBMCs. The CDR3 DNA reads TGTGCCGTAGGGAGGCACGGCTCATACGAGCAGTACTTC. Amino acids: CAVGRHGSYEQYF.